This section outlines one T cell receptor beta chain sequence together with its context. Antigen specificity is unknown. These data come from a study of OX40 agonist ivuxolimab in advanced cancers. General study findings and limits: Blood T cells, both CD4+ and CD8+, expanded clonally by week 6 at 0.1 to 3.0 mg/kg.

Sequencing was performed with immunoSEQ multiplex PCR; in TCRdb, only in-frame clones are kept and a portion is missing. The sample shows roughly 97,000 clones, 80% to 90% of them seen only once. Germline values: CDR1 KGHSH, CDR2 LQKENI. V was clipped by 2 bases and J by 2 bases, with 14 bases between them. The CDR3 is 16 residues long. The genes are TRBV18 and TRBJ2-3, with TRBD2 as a possible D gene (7 bases). The TCR was taken from an adult with an advanced solid tumor such as melanoma, head and neck, liver or kidney cancer. Material: CD4+ or CD8+ T cells sorted from blood, obtained in a trial of the OX40 agonist ivuxolimab. CDR3 protein: CASSPFKGGFTDTQYF. The CDR3 coding sequence is TGTGCCAGCTCACCATTCAAGGGGGGGTTCACAGATACGCAGTATTTT.